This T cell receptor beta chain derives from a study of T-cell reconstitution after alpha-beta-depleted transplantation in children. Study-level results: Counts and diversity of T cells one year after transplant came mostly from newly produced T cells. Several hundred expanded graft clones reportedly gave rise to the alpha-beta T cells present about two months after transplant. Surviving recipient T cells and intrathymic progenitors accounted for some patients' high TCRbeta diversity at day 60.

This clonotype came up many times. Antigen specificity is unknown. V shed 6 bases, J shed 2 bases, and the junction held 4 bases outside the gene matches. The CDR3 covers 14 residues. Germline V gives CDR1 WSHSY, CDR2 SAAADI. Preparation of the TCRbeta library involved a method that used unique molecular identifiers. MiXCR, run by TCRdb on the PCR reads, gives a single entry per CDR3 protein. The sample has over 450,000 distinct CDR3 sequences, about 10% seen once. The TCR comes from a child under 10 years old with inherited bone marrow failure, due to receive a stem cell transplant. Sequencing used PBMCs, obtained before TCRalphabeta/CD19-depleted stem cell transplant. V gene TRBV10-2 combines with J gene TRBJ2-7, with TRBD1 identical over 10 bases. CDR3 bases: TGCGCCAGCAGGGCCGGGACAGGGGCCTACGAGCAGTACTTC. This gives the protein CASRAGTGAYEQYF.